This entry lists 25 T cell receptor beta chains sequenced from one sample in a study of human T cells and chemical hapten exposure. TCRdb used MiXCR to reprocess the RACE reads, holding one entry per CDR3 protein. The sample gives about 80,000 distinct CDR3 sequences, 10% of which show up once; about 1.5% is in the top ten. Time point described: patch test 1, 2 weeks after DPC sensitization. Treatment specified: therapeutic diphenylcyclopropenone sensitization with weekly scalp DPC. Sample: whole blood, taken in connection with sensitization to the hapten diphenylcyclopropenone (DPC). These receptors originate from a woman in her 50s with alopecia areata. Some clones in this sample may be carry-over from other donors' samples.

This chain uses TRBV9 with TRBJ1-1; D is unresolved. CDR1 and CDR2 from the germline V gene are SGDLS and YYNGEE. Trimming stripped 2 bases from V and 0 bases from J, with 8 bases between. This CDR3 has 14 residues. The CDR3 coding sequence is TGTGCCAGCAGCGTTGGTCATGTGAACACTGAAGCTTTCTTT. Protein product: CASSVGHVNTEAFF.

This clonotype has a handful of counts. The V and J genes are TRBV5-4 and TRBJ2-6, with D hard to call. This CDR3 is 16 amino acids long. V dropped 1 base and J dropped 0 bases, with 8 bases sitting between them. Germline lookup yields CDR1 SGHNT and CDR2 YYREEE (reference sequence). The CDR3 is CASSLRFSSGANVLTF. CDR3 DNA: TGTGCCAGCAGCTTGCGGTTCAGCTCTGGGGCCAACGTCCTGACTTTC.

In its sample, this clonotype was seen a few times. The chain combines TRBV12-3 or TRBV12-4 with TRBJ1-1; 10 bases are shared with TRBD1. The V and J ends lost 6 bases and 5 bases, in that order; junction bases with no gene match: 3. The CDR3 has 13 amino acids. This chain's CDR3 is CASSGTGVTEAFF. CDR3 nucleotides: TGTGCCAGCAGCGGGACAGGGGTTACTGAAGCTTTCTTT.

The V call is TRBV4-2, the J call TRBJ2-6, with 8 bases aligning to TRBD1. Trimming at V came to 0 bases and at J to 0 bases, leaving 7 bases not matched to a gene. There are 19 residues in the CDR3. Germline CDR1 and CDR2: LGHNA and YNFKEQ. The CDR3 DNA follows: TGTGCCAGCAGCCAAGATCCAGGGGGCACAACCTCTGGGGCCAACGTCCTGACTTTC. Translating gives CASSQDPGGTTSGANVLTF.

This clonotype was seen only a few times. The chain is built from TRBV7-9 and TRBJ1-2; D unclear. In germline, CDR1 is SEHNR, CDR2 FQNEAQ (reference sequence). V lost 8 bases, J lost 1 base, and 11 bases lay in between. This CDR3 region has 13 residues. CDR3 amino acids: CASSEGVNYGYTF. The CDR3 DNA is TGTGCCAGCTCCGAGGGTGTTAACTATGGCTACACCTTC.

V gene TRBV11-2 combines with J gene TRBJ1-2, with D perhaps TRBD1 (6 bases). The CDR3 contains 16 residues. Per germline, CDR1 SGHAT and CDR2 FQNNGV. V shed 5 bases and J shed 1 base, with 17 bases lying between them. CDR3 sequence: CASSPRGGGGNYGYTF. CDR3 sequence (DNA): TGTGCCAGCAGCCCCCGGGGTGGGGGCGGTAACTATGGCTACACCTTC. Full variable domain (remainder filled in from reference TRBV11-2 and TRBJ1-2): EAGVAQSPRYKIIEKRQSVAFWCNPISGHATLYWYQQILGQGPKLLIQFQNNGVVDDSQLPKDRFSAERLKGVDSTLKIQPAKLEDSAVYLCASSPRGGGGNYGYTFGSGTRLTVV.

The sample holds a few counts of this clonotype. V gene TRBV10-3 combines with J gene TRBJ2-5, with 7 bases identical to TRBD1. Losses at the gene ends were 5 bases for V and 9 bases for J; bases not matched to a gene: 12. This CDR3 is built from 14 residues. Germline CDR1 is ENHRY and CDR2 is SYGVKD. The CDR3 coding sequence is TGTGCCATCAGTCAAGACGAGAAGGGGGCTGCCCAGTACTTC. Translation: CAISQDEKGAAQYF.

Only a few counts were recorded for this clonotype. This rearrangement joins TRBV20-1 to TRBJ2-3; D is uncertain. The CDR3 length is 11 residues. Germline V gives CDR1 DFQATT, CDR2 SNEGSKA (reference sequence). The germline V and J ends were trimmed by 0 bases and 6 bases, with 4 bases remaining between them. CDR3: CSAREVDTQYF. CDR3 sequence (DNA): TGCAGTGCTAGAGAGGTTGATACGCAGTATTTT.

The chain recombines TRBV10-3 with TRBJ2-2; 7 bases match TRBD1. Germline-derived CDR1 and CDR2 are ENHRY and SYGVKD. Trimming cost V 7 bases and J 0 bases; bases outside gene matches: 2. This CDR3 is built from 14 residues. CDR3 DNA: TGTGCCATCAAAGGGACAGCGAACACCGGGGAGCTGTTTTTT. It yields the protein CAIKGTANTGELFF.

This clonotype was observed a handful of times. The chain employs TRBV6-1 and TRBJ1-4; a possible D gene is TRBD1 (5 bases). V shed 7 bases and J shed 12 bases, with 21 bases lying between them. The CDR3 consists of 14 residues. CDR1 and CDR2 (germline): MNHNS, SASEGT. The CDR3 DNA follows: TGTGCCAGCATCCACGCCGGGACCCGGGCCCAACTGTTTTTT. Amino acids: CASIHAGTRAQLFF.

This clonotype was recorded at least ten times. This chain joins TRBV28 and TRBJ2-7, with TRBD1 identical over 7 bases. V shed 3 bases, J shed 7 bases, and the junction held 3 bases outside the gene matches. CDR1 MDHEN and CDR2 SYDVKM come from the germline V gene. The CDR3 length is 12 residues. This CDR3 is CASSLRGREQYF. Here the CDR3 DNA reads TGTGCCAGCAGTTTGAGGGGGCGAGAGCAGTACTTC.

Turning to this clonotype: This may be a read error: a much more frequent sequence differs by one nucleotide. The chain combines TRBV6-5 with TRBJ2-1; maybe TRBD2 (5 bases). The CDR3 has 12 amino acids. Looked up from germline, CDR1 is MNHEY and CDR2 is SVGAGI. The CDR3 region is CASGYSGYEQFF. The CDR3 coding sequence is TGTGCCAGCGGTTACTCGGGGTATGAGCAGTTCTTC.

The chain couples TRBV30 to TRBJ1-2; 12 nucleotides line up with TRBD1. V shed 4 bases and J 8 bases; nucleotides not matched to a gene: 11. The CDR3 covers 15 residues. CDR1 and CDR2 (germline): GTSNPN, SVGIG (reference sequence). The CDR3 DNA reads TGTGCCTGGACTTTCACCGGGACAGGGGGCCGGGGCTACACCTTC. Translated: CAWTFTGTGGRGYTF.

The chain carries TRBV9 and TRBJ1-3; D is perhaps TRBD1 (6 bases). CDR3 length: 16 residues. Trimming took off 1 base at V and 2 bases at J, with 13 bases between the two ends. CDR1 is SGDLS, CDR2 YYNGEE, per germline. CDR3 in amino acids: CASSVSPQGTGNTIYF. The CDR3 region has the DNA TGTGCCAGCAGCGTAAGTCCGCAGGGGACTGGAAACACCATATATTTT.

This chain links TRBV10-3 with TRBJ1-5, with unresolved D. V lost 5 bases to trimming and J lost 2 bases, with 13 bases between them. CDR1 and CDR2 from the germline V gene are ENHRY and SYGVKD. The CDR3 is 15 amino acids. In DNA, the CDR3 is TGTGCCATCAGTCCGGACGCGATTGGCAATCAGCCCCAGCATTTT. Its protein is CAISPDAIGNQPQHF.

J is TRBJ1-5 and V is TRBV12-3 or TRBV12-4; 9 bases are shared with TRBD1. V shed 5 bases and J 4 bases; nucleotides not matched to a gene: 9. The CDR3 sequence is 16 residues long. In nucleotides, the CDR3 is TGTGCCAGCAGTGCTACAGGGGGCGCGTGGAATCAGCCCCAGCATTTT. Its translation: CASSATGGAWNQPQHF.

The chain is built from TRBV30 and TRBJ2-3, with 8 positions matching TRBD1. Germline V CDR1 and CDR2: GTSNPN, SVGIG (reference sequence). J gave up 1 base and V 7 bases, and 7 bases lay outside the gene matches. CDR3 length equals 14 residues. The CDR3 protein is CAYQDRARTDTQYF. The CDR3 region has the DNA TGTGCCTACCAGGACAGGGCGCGCACAGATACGCAGTATTTT.

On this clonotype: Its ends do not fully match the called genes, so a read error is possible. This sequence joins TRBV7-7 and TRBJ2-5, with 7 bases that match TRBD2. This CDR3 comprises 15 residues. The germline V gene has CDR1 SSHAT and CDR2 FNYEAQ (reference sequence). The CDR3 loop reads CASSFSGSPQETQYF. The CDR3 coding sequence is TGTGCTAGCAGCTTTAGCGGGTCCCCCCAAGAGACCCAGTACTTC.

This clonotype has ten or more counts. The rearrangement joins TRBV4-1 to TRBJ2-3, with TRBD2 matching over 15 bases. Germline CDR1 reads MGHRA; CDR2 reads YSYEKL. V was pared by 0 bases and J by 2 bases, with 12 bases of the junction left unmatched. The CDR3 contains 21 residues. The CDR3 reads CASSQETPGLAGGFTTDTQYF. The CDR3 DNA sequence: TGCGCCAGCAGCCAAGAAACCCCGGGACTAGCGGGAGGTTTTACCACAGATACGCAGTATTTT.

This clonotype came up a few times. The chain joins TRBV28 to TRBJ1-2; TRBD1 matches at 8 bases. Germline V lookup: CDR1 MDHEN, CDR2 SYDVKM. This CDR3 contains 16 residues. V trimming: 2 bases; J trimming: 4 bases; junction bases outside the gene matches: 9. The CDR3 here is CASSLGPGQGIYGYTF. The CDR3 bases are TGTGCCAGCAGTTTAGGGCCCGGACAGGGTATCTATGGCTACACCTTC.

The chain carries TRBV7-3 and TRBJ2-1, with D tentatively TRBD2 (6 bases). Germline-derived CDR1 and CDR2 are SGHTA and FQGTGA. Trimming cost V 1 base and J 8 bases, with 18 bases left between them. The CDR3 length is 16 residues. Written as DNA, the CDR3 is TGTGCCAGCAGCTTAAGTCCCGCGGGACTCGGTGATGAGCAGTTCTTC. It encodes CASSLSPAGLGDEQFF.

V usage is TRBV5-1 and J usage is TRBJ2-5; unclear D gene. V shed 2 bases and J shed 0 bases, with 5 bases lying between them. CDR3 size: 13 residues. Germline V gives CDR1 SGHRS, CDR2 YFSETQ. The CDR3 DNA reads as TGCGCCAGCAGCTTCACGTACCAAGAGACCCAGTACTTC. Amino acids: CASSFTYQETQYF.

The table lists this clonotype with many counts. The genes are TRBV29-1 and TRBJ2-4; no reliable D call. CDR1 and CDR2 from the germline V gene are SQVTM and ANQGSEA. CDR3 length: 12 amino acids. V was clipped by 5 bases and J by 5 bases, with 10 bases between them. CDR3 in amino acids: CSVQGLQNIQYF. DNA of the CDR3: TGCAGCGTTCAAGGGTTGCAAAACATTCAGTACTTC.

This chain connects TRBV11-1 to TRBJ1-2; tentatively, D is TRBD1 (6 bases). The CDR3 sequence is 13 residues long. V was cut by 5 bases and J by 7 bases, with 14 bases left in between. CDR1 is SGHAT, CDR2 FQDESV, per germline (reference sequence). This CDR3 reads CASSHQGSVGYTF. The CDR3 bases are TGTGCCAGCAGCCACCAGGGGAGTGTTGGCTACACCTTC.

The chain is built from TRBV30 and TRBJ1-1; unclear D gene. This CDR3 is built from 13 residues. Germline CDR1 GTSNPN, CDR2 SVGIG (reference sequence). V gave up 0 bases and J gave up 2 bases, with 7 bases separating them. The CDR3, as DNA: TGTGCCTGGAGTGTCCGGGGTAACACTGAAGCTTTCTTT. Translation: CAWSVRGNTEAFF.